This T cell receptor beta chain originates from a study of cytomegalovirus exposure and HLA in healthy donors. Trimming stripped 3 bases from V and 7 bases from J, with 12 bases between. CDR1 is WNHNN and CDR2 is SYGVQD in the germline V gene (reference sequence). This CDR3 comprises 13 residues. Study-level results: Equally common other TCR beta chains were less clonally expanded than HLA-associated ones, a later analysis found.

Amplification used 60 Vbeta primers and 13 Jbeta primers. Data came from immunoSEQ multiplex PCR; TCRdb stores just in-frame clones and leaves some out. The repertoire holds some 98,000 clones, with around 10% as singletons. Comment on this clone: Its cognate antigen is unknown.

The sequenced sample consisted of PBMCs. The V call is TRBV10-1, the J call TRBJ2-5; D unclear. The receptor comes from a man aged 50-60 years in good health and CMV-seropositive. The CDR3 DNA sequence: TGCGCCAGCAGTGAAGTCTATGATGGGACCCAGTACTTC. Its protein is CASSEVYDGTQYF.